The 6 T cell receptor beta chains below were found in one sample sequenced in a study of CD8+CD57+ T cells in acquired aplastic anemia. It was genomic DNA that served as the template for profiling TCR beta VDJ and CDR3. TCRdb processed the reads anew with MiXCR; each CDR3 protein has one entry. The data show roughly 130,000 distinct CDR3 sequences, around 50% seen once. The specimen was sorted CD4+, CD8+, or CD8+CD57+ T cells (not recorded which) from PBMCs. The receptors originated from a human donor in good health, serving as a control.

This clonotype was counted between two and nine times. The chain links TRBV20-1 to TRBJ1-5; 10 bases align to TRBD1. The CDR3 extends over 19 amino acids. V shed 0 bases and J 2 bases; nucleotides not matched to a gene: 13. Germline V gene lookup returns CDR1 DFQATT and CDR2 SNEGSKA (reference sequence). Here the CDR3 reads CSARDEGQGRLSGNQPQHF. The CDR3 nucleotides read TGCAGTGCTAGAGATGAGGGACAGGGGAGGTTATCGGGCAATCAGCCCCAGCATTTT.

The chain employs TRBV5-1 and TRBJ2-3; 8 nucleotides align to TRBD2. The CDR3 consists of 15 residues. Per the germline V gene, CDR1 is SGHRS and CDR2 is YFSETQ. V shed 4 bases, J shed 2 bases, and the junction held 6 bases outside the gene matches. The CDR3, as DNA: TGCGCCAGCAGCATAACTAGCGGCTTCACAGATACGCAGTATTTT. It specifies CASSITSGFTDTQYF.

The rearrangement uses TRBV5-1 and TRBJ1-1, with 7 bases matching TRBD1. Per germline, CDR1 SGHRS and CDR2 YFSETQ. The CDR3 contains 14 residues. The V segment lost 3 bases and the J segment 4 bases; nucleotides outside the gene matches: 6. In nucleotides, the CDR3 is TGCGCCAGCAGCTATCAGGGGGGTTCCACTGAAGCTTTCTTT. Residues: CASSYQGGSTEAFF.

This clonotype was recorded at least ten times. The chain is built from TRBV19 and TRBJ2-2; D remains unclear. There are 13 residues in the CDR3. The V end lost 10 bases, the J end lost 0 bases, and 9 bases lay between the germline ends. Germline assignment: CDR1 LNHDA and CDR2 SQIVND (reference sequence). The CDR3 protein is CATPSSNTGELFF. Here the CDR3 DNA reads TGTGCCACCCCCTCCTCGAACACCGGGGAGCTGTTTTTT.

This clonotype was counted at least ten times. The J gene is TRBJ2-3, the V gene TRBV5-1; TRBD2 agrees at 9 bases. The ends lost 4 bases at V and 3 bases at J; junction bases unmatched: 6. The CDR3 consists of 15 residues. The germline CDR1 and CDR2 sequences are SGHRS and YFSETQ. This chain's CDR3 is CASSPSGAETDTQYF. The CDR3 DNA sequence: TGCGCCAGCAGCCCTAGCGGGGCAGAGACAGATACGCAGTATTTT.

The rearrangement uses TRBV7-6 and TRBJ2-3; 12 nucleotides align to TRBD2. With 5 bases clipped from V and 3 bases from J, the junction kept 3 bases outside the gene matches. This CDR3 is built from 15 residues. Germline CDR1 reads SGHVS; CDR2 reads FNYEAQ. The CDR3 reads CASSHLAGGTDTQYF. CDR3 nucleotides: TGTGCCAGCAGCCACCTAGCGGGGGGGACAGATACGCAGTATTTT.